The next 15 T cell receptor beta chains were all read from a single sample in a study of identical twins. TCRdb ran MiXCR on the 5' RACE reads and lists one entry per CDR3 protein. The data show 130,000 to 150,000 distinct CDR3 sequences, under 4.5% seen once. The sample consisted of memory T cells sorted from blood. The source is a man between 18 and 35 years old in good health.

This clonotype appeared many times. The rearrangement uses TRBV28 and TRBJ2-4; 7 bases are shared with TRBD1. Germline assignment: CDR1 MDHEN and CDR2 SYDVKM. V shed 2 bases, J shed 7 bases, and the junction held 8 bases outside the gene matches. CDR3 length equals 15 residues. CDR3 sequence (DNA): TGTGCCAGCAGTTTAACCTTGACAGGGCCGAACATTCAGTACTTC. It is translated as CASSLTLTGPNIQYF.

This clonotype occurred many times. Written as DNA, the CDR3 is TGTGCCAGCAGCAAAAGCGGGAGTGGAAACATTCAGTACTTC. Encoded protein: CASSKSGSGNIQYF. The chain employs TRBV7-2 and TRBJ2-4; 8 bases agree with TRBD2. The trim removed 5 bases at V and 6 bases at J, leaving 6 bases unmatched. The V gene's germline CDR1 is SGHTA and CDR2 FQGNSA. The CDR3 runs 14 residues.

This clonotype was picked up many times. V gene TRBV29-1 combines with J gene TRBJ1-2; the match to TRBD1 covers 8 bases. V dropped 6 bases and J dropped 0; count of bases not matched to a gene: 12. The CDR3 contains 16 residues. CDR1 is SQVTM, CDR2 ANQGSEA, per germline. The chain's CDR3 is CSVLRDRLKPNYGYTF. As DNA, the CDR3 is TGCAGCGTCCTAAGGGACAGGCTAAAACCTAACTATGGCTACACCTTC.

This clonotype was detected ten times or more. The gene calls are TRBV5-6 and TRBJ2-1; TRBD1 might be the D (6 bases). The CDR3 contains 15 residues. Germline loops: CDR1 SGHDT, CDR2 YYEEEE. Trimming pared 3 bases from V and 8 bases from J, leaving 18 bases between. CDR3 DNA sequence: TGTGCCAGCAGCTGGAGCCTGACAGGAAACGATGAGCAGTTCTTC. It yields the protein CASSWSLTGNDEQFF. Variable domain in full (rest from reference TRBV5-6 and TRBJ2-1): DAGVTQSPTHLIKTRGQQVTLRCSPKSGHDTVSWYQQALGQGPQFIFQYYEEEERQRGNFPDRFSGHQFPNYSSELNVNALLLGDSALYLCASSWSLTGNDEQFFGPGTRLTVL.

This clonotype occurred many times. V is TRBV9 and J is TRBJ2-1; 7 nucleotides align to TRBD2. The germline CDR1 and CDR2 sequences are SGDLS and YYNGEE. The junction had 11 bases not matched to a gene; V was cut back by 6 bases and J by 2 bases. The CDR3 runs 16 residues. CDR3 residues: CASTAWVGGTYNEQFF. CDR3 in DNA: TGTGCCAGCACCGCCTGGGTCGGGGGGACCTACAATGAGCAGTTCTTC.

The table lists this clonotype with many counts. This rearrangement joins TRBV18 to TRBJ1-4; no reliable D call. The CDR3 runs 14 residues. Germline V gene sequence: CDR1 KGHSH, CDR2 LQKENI. V lost 0 bases and J lost 2, with 4 bases in between. CDR3 residues: CASSPPQTNEKLFF. The CDR3 DNA reads as TGTGCCAGCTCACCACCTCAGACTAATGAAAAACTGTTTTTT.

This clonotype was counted ten times or more. The rearrangement joins TRBV6-6 to TRBJ2-7; D might be TRBD2 (6 bases). The germline CDR1 and CDR2 sequences are MNHNY and SVGAGI (reference sequence). CDR3 size: 12 residues. The V end was cut by 6 bases, the J end by 1 base, with 7 bases between. CDR3 protein: CASRGGSYEQYV. CDR3 DNA: TGTGCCAGCAGGGGGGGATCCTACGAGCAGTACGTC.

This clonotype has ten or more counts. This rearrangement joins TRBV7-6 to TRBJ2-7; maybe TRBD2 (6 bases). This CDR3 has 15 residues. CDR1 and CDR2 (germline): SGHVS, FNYEAQ. Trimming took 11 bases from V and 4 from J, leaving 24 bases between them. The CDR3 DNA follows: TGTGCCCGTAGCCCCCCCGCGGGAAAAAATTACGAGCAGTACGTC. It is translated as CARSPPAGKNYEQYV.

This clonotype showed up many times. CDR3 sequence reads: CATSDGWESSYNEQFF. The CDR3 DNA reads TGTGCCACCAGTGACGGTTGGGAAAGCTCCTACAATGAGCAGTTCTTC. The V gene is TRBV24-1, the J gene TRBJ2-1; D remains unclear. Germline V gives CDR1 KGHDR, CDR2 SFDVKD. The CDR3 totals 16 residues. Trimming removed 4 bases at V and 0 bases at J, with 12 bases between.

This clonotype was seen at least ten times. This sequence joins TRBV7-8 and TRBJ2-3; D tentatively reads TRBD1 or TRBD2 (5 bases each). Germline CDR1 reads SGHVS; CDR2 reads FQNEAQ. Trimming left V 5 bases short and J 1 base short, with 16 bases between. This CDR3 comprises 16 residues. CDR3 DNA: TGTGCCAGCAGCCCGCGGAGAGGGGCGGGCACAGATACGCAGTATTTT. Its translation: CASSPRRGAGTDTQYF. The entire variable domain, with the rest obtained from reference TRBV7-8 and TRBJ2-3, is as follows: GAGVSQSPRYKVAKRGQDVALRCDPISGHVSLFWYQQALGQGPEFLTYFQNEAQLDKSGLPSDRFFAERPEGSVSTLKIQRTQQEDSAVYLCASSPRRGAGTDTQYFGPGTRLTVL.

This clonotype was picked up many times. V and J are TRBV14 and TRBJ2-1; D unclear. V lost 4 bases and J 2 bases, leaving 12 bases between the germline ends. Germline CDR1 SGHDN, CDR2 FVKESK. The CDR3 covers 15 residues. The CDR3 sequence: CASSPQIGPYNEQFF. The DNA of the CDR3 is TGTGCCAGCAGCCCACAAATTGGGCCCTACAATGAGCAGTTCTTC.

The chain carries TRBV12-3 or TRBV12-4 and TRBJ1-6; 7 bases match TRBD1. The CDR3 loop spans 13 amino acids. J gave up 9 bases and V 7 bases, and 6 bases lay outside the gene matches. CDR3 bases: TGTGCCAGCACGGGAGGGGGCGGTTCACCCCTCCACTTT. This encodes CASTGGGGSPLHF.

Ten or more counts support this clonotype. The chain employs TRBV7-2 and TRBJ2-5; 8 nucleotides line up with TRBD2. Germline-derived CDR1 and CDR2 are SGHTA and FQGNSA. J lost 4 bases, V lost 3 bases, and 7 bases had no gene match. This CDR3 has 15 amino acids. CDR3 sequence reads: CASSFPSGGRETQYF. The CDR3 nucleotides are TGTGCCAGCAGCTTCCCTTCGGGAGGGCGAGAGACCCAGTACTTC.

This clonotype was picked up many times. J is TRBJ2-5 and V is TRBV3-1; 8 bases are a match to TRBD2. Germline trimming cut 4 bases from V and 2 bases from J; bases unmatched to any gene: 3. Germline V gene lookup returns CDR1 LGHDT and CDR2 YNNKEL (reference sequence). There are 14 residues in the CDR3. Written as DNA, the CDR3 is TGTGCCAGCAGCCCTAGCGGGTCACAAGAGACCCAGTACTTC. Translated: CASSPSGSQETQYF.

This clonotype has ten or more counts. The rearrangement uses TRBV5-6 and TRBJ2-6; 11 nucleotides agree with TRBD1. Germline V CDR1 and CDR2: SGHDT, YYEEEE. The CDR3 has 18 amino acids. V dropped 5 bases and J dropped 0; count of bases not matched to a gene: 7. For the CDR3, the DNA is TGTGCCAGCAGGGCCGGGACAGGGGGGTTCTCTGGGGCCAACGTCCTGACTTTC. The encoded protein is CASRAGTGGFSGANVLTF.